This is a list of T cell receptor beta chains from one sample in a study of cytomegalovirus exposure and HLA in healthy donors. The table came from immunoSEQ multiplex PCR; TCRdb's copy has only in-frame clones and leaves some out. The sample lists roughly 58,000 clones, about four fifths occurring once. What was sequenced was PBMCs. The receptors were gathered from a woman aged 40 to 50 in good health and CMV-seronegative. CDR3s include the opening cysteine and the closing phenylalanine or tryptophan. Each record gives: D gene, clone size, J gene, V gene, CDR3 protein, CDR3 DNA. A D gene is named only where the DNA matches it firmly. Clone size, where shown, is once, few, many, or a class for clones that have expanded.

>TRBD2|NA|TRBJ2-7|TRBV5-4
CASSRSGLAGSPRYEQYF
TGTGCCAGCAGCCGGTCCGGGCTAGCGGGCAGCCCTCGTTACGAGCAGTACTTC
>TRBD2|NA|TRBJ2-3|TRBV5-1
CASPEERESTDTQYF
TGCGCCAGTCCTGAGGAGCGGGAGAGCACAGATACGCAGTATTTT
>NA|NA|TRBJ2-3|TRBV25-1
CASSAGETDTQYF
TGTGCCAGCAGTGCCGGAGAAACAGATACGCAGTATTTT
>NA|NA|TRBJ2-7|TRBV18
CASSPSAYEQYF
TGTGCCAGCTCACCGTCAGCCTACGAGCAGTACTTC
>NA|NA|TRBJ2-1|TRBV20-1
CSANRVNEQFF
TGCAGTGCTAACAGGGTAAATGAGCAGTTCTTC
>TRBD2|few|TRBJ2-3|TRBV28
CASSGLVWEGFVDTQYF
TGTGCCAGCAGTGGTCTTGTTTGGGAGGGCTTTGTTGATACGCAGTATTTT
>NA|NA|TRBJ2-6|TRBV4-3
CASSPDREGTSGANVLTF
TGCGCCAGCAGCCCGGACAGGGAGGGGACCTCTGGGGCCAACGTCCTGACTTTC
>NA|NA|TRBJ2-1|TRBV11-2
CASSHTPRPGRYNEQFF
TGTGCCAGCAGCCACACCCCGCGGCCAGGGAGGTACAATGAGCAGTTCTTC
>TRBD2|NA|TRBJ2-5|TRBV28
CASSLGVLAGGSGETQYF
TGTGCCAGCAGTTTAGGGGTCCTAGCGGGAGGGTCGGGGGAGACCCAGTACTTC
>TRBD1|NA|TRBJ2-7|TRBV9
CASSVEGTDSYEQYF
TGTGCCAGCAGCGTAGAAGGGACAGACTCCTACGAGCAGTACTTC
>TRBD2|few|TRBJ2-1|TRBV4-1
CASSQDHSGRAGEQFF
TGCGCCAGCAGCCAAGATCATAGCGGGAGGGCGGGTGAGCAGTTCTTC
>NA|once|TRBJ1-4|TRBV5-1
CASSLVAVNEKLFF
TGCGCCAGCAGCTTGGTGGCGGTTAATGAAAAACTGTTTTTT
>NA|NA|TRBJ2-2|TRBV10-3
CAISESQTGELFF
TGTGCCATCAGTGAGTCTCAAACCGGGGAGCTGTTTTTT
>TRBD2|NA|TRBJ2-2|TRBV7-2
CASSRGLAGYTGELFF
TGTGCCAGCAGCCGAGGACTAGCGGGATACACCGGGGAGCTGTTTTTT
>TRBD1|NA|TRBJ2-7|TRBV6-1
CASRLTGGFTEQYF
TGTGCCAGCAGACTGACAGGGGGTTTCACCGAGCAGTACTTC
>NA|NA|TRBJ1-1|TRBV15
CATSRDLTGITEAFF
TGTGCCACCAGCAGGGACCTCACAGGGATCACTGAAGCTTTCTTT
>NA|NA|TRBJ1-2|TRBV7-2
CASSLGGVLRDYGYTF
TGTGCCAGCAGCTTGGGGGGGGTCCTCCGCGACTATGGCTACACCTTC
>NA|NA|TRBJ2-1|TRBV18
CASSPRIDNEQFF
TGTGCCAGCTCACCACGTATCGACAATGAGCAGTTCTTC
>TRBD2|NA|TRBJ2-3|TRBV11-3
CASSLTREGPDTQYF
TGTGCCAGCAGCTTAACTCGGGAGGGCCCAGATACGCAGTATTTT
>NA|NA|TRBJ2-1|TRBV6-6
CASSTQGDEQFF
TGTGCCAGCAGTACACAGGGTGATGAGCAGTTCTTC
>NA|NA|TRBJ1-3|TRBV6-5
CASSLVGSGNTIYF
TGTGCCAGCAGTTTAGTGGGCTCCGGAAACACCATATATTTT
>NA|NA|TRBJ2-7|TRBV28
CASSPTLGDYEQYF
TGTGCCAGCAGCCCCACTCTCGGGGACTACGAGCAGTACTTC
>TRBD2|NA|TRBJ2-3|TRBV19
CASSGTSGNTDTQYF
TGTGCCAGTAGTGGGACTAGCGGTAACACAGATACGCAGTATTTT
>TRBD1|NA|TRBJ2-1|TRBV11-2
CASSLGPGGTQNEQFF
TGTGCCAGCAGCTTAGGTCCAGGGGGAACGCAAAATGAGCAGTTCTTC
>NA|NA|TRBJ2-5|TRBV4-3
CASSHGGLAQETQYF
TGCGCCAGCAGCCACGGCGGGCTGGCCCAAGAGACCCAGTACTTC
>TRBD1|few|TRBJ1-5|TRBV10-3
CAIKGQGADQPQHF
TGTGCCATCAAGGGACAGGGGGCGGATCAGCCCCAGCATTTT
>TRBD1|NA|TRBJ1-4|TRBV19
CASRGTATNEKLFF
TGTGCCAGTAGGGGGACAGCAACTAATGAAAAACTGTTTTTT
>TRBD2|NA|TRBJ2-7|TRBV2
CASSWVSGDYEQYF
TGTGCCAGCAGTTGGGTTAGCGGGGACTACGAGCAGTACTTC
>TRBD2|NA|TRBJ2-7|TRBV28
CASRPGREGYYEQYF
TGTGCCAGCAGGCCCGGGCGGGAGGGCTACTACGAGCAGTACTTC
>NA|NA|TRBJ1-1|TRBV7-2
CASSIGQEAFF
TGTGCCAGCAGCATCGGACAGGAAGCTTTCTTT
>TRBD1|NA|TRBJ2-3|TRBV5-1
CASSLPLGTADTQYF
TGCGCCAGCAGCTTGCCGCTCGGGACAGCGGATACGCAGTATTTT
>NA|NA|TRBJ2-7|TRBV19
CASSSLGASYEQYF
TGTGCCAGTAGTTCCCTGGGAGCCTCCTACGAGCAGTACTTC
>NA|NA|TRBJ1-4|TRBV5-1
CASSLGPEAEKLFF
TGCGCCAGCAGCCTTGGTCCGGAGGCGGAAAAACTGTTTTTT
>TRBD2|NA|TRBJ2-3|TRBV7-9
CASSPRRVAGDEPGTQYF
TGTGCCAGCAGCCCCCGCCGGGTGGCGGGAGATGAGCCTGGTACGCAGTATTTT
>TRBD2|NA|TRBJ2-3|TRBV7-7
CASSLFAGDTDTQYF
TGTGCTAGCAGCTTATTTGCGGGAGACACAGATACGCAGTATTTT
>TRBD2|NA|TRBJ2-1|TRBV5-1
CASSYGGLAGGPWENEQFF
TGCGCCAGCAGCTATGGAGGTCTAGCGGGAGGGCCATGGGAAAATGAGCAGTTCTTC
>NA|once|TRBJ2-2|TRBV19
CASSTDTGELFF
TGTGCCAGTAGTACGGACACCGGGGAGCTGTTTTTT